Following are 9 T cell receptor beta chains from one sample sequenced in a study of T cells in Graves' hyperthyroidism and ophthalmopathy. Amplification targeted TCR beta CDR3 regions from RNA transcripts. The HTBI primer set drove a first-round RT-PCR of the TCR CDR3. Using its own MiXCR run on the multiplex PCR reads, TCRdb lists one record per CDR3 protein. This repertoire shows approximately 640,000 distinct CDR3 sequences, 15% to 20% found once; its top ten account for approximately 3.8%. Specimen: blood. The receptor source for this set is a woman aged 30 to 39 with Graves' hyperthyroidism.

About this clonotype itself: With a much larger clone just one base away, this may be a read error. The chain carries TRBV7-9 and TRBJ2-3; possible D gene TRBD2, 6 bases. Trimming stripped 1 base from V and 1 base from J, with 9 bases between. This CDR3 is built from 15 residues. Germline V gene sequence: CDR1 SEHNR, CDR2 FQNEAQ (reference sequence). The CDR3 reads CASSLGASGTDTQYF. The CDR3 nucleotides read TGTGCCAGCAGCTTAGGGGCTAGCGGCACAGATACGCAGTATTTT.

A remark on this clonotype: At one end, the junction sequence differs from germline, possibly due to a read error. The J gene is TRBJ2-7, the V gene TRBV3-1, with 8 nucleotides matching TRBD2. Per the germline V gene, CDR1 is LGHDT and CDR2 is YNNKEL (reference sequence). This CDR3 has 16 residues. CDR3 bases: TGTGTCAGCAGCCAACAAACTCACGGACTAGCCTCCGAGCAGTACTTC. Encoded protein: CVSSQQTHGLASEQYF.

Many counts were recorded for this clonotype. This chain connects TRBV18 to TRBJ2-4; D is undetermined. V gave up 2 bases and J gave up 3 bases, with 5 bases separating them. The CDR3 consists of 13 residues. Germline V gene lookup returns CDR1 KGHSH and CDR2 LQKENI. The CDR3 here is CASSPNSKNIQYF. The CDR3 region has the DNA TGTGCCAGCTCACCAAACAGCAAAAACATTCAGTACTTC.

Of note for this clonotype: This may stem from a read error, because a much larger clone lies one nucleotide away. The J gene is TRBJ1-2, the V gene TRBV29-1; D not certain. Germline loops: CDR1 SQVTM, CDR2 ANQGSEA. Trimming left V 4 bases short and J 7 bases short, with 13 bases between. The CDR3 has 12 amino acids. CDR3: CSVAEGGCGYTF. DNA of the CDR3: TGCAGCGTTGCCGAGGGCGGCTGTGGCTACACCTTC.

The J gene is TRBJ2-1, the V gene TRBV19, with TRBD2 matching 8 bases. V shed 4 bases and J 9 bases; nucleotides not matched to a gene: 8. Germline V gives CDR1 LNHDA, CDR2 SQIVND (reference sequence). The CDR3 extends over 14 amino acids. CDR3 sequence: CASSTGGSKVEQFF. CDR3 coding DNA: TGTGCCAGTAGTACGGGGGGGAGTAAAGTTGAGCAGTTCTTC. The full variable domain, in which reference TRBV19 and TRBJ2-1 provide the parts outside the CDR3, is DGGITQSPKYLFRKEGQNVTLSCEQNLNHDAMYWYRQDPGQGLRLIYYSQIVNDFQKGDIAEGYSVSREKKESFPLTVTSAQKNPTAFYLCASSTGGSKVEQFFGPGTRLTVL.

This clonotype was observed many times. DNA for the CDR3: TGTGCCATCAGTGAGTCCAGGGGGGGGTTCTACGAGCAGTACTTC. This encodes CAISESRGGFYEQYF. The chain is built from TRBV10-3 and TRBJ2-7; D tentatively fits TRBD1 or TRBD2 (7 bases each). The CDR3 is made up of 15 amino acids. CDR1 and CDR2 from the germline V gene are ENHRY and SYGVKD. Trimming removed 0 bases at V and 3 bases at J, with 12 bases between.

This clonotype was detected ten times or more. The rearrangement links TRBV28 to TRBJ1-1, with D possibly matching TRBD1 (5 bases). Trimming took off 4 bases at V and 3 bases at J, with 12 bases between the two ends. The CDR3 covers 14 residues. The germline V gene encodes CDR1 MDHEN and CDR2 SYDVKM. CDR3: CASSSETEYTEAFF. The CDR3, as DNA: TGTGCCAGCAGTTCGGAGACAGAGTACACTGAAGCTTTCTTT.

This chain connects TRBV7-2 to TRBJ1-5; D remains unclear. Germline CDR1 is SGHTA and CDR2 is FQGNSA. Trimming cost V 4 bases and J 7 bases, with 11 bases left between them. The CDR3 consists of 13 residues. This CDR3 is CASSSSNRQPQHF. In nucleotides, the CDR3 is TGTGCCAGCAGCTCTTCCAACCGCCAGCCCCAGCATTTT.

In this sample, this clonotype turned up many times. The chain employs TRBV28 and TRBJ2-2, with 9 bases fitting TRBD1. The junction had 6 bases not matched to a gene; V was cut back by 5 bases and J by 8 bases. Germline CDR1 and CDR2: MDHEN and SYDVKM. The CDR3 sequence is 14 residues long. CDR3 DNA sequence: TGTGCCAGCAGTCCCGGACAGGGGCGAGGGGAGCTGTTTTTT. It specifies CASSPGQGRGELFF. Full variable domain (remainder filled in from reference TRBV28 and TRBJ2-2): DVKVTQSSRYLVKRTGEKVFLECVQDMDHENMFWYRQDPGLGLRLIYFSYDVKMKEKGDIPEGYSVSREKKERFSLILESASTNQTSMYLCASSPGQGRGELFFGEGSRLTVL.